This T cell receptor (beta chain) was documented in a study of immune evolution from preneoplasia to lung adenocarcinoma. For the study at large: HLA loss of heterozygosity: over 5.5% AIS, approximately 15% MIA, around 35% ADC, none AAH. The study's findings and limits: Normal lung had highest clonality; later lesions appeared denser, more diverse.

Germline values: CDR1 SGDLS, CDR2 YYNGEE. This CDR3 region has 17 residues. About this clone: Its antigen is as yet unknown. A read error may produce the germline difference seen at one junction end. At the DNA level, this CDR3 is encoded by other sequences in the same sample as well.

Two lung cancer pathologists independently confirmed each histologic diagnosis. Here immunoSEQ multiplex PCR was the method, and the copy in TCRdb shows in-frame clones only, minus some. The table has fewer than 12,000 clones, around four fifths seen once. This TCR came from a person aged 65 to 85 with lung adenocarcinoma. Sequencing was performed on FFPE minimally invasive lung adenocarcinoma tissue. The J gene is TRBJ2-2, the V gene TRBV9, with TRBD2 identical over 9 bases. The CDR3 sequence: CASSVDAGGPSTGELFF. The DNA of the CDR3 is TGTGCCAGCAGCGTAGATGCGGGGGGGCCGAGCACCGGGGAGCTATTTTTT.